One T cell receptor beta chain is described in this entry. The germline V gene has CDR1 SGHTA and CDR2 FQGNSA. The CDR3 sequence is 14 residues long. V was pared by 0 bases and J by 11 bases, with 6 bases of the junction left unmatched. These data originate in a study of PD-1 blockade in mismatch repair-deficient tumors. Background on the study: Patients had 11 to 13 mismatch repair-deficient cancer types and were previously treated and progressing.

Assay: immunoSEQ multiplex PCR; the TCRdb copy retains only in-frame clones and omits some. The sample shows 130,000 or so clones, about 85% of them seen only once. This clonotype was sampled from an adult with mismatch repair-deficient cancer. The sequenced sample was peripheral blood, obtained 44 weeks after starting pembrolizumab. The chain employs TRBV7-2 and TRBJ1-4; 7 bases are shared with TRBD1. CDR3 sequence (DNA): TGTGCCAGCAGCTTAGCAGGGGGCGGCGGGAAACTGTTTTTT. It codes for CASSLAGGGGKLFF.